Below, 27 T cell receptor beta chains from the same sample are listed, as sequenced in a study of shared clonotypes between healthy human individuals. The data were produced by immunoSEQ multiplex PCR, yet TCRdb's version contains in-frame clones alone and is incomplete. The table includes 500,000 to 650,000 clones, roughly four fifths detected once. The sequencing input was PBMCs. The origin of the receptors is a middle-aged woman in good health. Some clones in this sample may be carry-over from other donors' samples.

Note on this clone: One base away lies a much larger clone, so this may be a sequencing read error. This chain links TRBV2 with TRBJ2-5, with D unresolved. Germline lookup yields CDR1 SNHLY and CDR2 FYNNEI. The CDR3 spans 13 residues. The chain's CDR3 is CTSSRTYQETQYF. The CDR3 nucleotides read TGTACCAGCAGCCGGACCTACCAAGAGACCCAGTACTTC.

This clone appeared a few times. The chain combines TRBV28 with TRBJ1-5; D is undetermined. CDR1 and CDR2 (germline): MDHEN, SYDVKM. Between the trimmed V and J ends, which lost 6 bases and 7 bases, there was a span of 22 bases. There are 16 residues in the CDR3. The DNA of the CDR3 is TGTGCCAGCAGAAGGAGTAGGTTAAGGGCCCGGCAGCCCCAGCATTTT. It encodes CASRRSRLRARQPQHF.

This chain uses TRBV7-9 with TRBJ2-3; tentatively, D is TRBD1 or TRBD2 (6 bases each). The germline V gene has CDR1 SEHNR and CDR2 FQNEAQ (reference sequence). V was clipped by 5 bases and J by 9 bases, with 18 bases between them. The CDR3 is 14 residues long. CDR3 region: CASSPRTAEGTQYF. CDR3 nucleotide sequence: TGTGCCAGCAGCCCAAGGACAGCGGAGGGGACGCAGTATTTT.

The V and J genes are TRBV11-1 and TRBJ2-7; 8 positions match TRBD1. The germline gives CDR1 SGHAT, CDR2 FQDESV (reference sequence). The CDR3 totals 14 residues. V was clipped by 5 bases and J by 3 bases; unmatched bases: 6. DNA for the CDR3: TGTGCCAGCAGCGTTTCCAGGGGGCTCTACGAGCAGTACTTC. It codes for CASSVSRGLYEQYF.

The rearrangement uses TRBV7-8 and TRBJ1-1, with D unresolved. With 4 bases removed from V and 3 bases from J, the gap between germline ends came to 12 bases. CDR1 is SGHVS, CDR2 FQNEAQ, per germline. The CDR3 is 14 amino acids. DNA of the CDR3: TGTGCCAGCAGCTCAGACCCTAGGGACACTGAAGCTTTCTTT. This translates into CASSSDPRDTEAFF.

The table lists this clone with a few counts. A much larger clonotype is one base distant, so this may be a read error. Other DNA sequences in the same sample also yield this CDR3. The chain links TRBV25-1 to TRBJ1-6, with D perhaps matching TRBD1 (5 bases). The CDR3 consists of 12 residues. Germline V CDR1 and CDR2: MGHDK, SYGVNS. The CDR3 sequence is CASRDIDSPLHF. CDR3 DNA sequence: TGTGCCAGCAGGGACATAGATTCACCCCTCCACTTC.

The chain carries TRBV30 and TRBJ2-3; the D gene is possibly TRBD2 (6 bases). V lost 2 bases and J 1 base, leaving 16 bases between the germline ends. CDR1 and CDR2 from the germline V gene are GTSNPN and SVGIG (reference sequence). The CDR3 sequence is 16 residues long. CDR3 residues: CAWSPGLPTGTDTQYF. CDR3 nucleotides: TGTGCCTGGAGTCCGGGACTTCCGACGGGCACAGATACGCAGTATTTT.

The chain recombines TRBV6-5 with TRBJ1-2; 11 positions agree with TRBD1. The CDR3 totals 15 residues. The V and J ends lost 5 bases and 7 bases, in that order; junction bases with no gene match: 9. From germline, CDR1 is MNHEY and CDR2 SVGAGI. The CDR3 region has the DNA TGTGCCAGCAGTAGACCCGGACAGGGGGCGAGTGGCTACACCTTC. Residues: CASSRPGQGASGYTF.

This chain joins TRBV7-3 and TRBJ2-5, with unresolved D. Per germline, CDR1 SGHTA and CDR2 FQGTGA. V dropped 1 base and J dropped 4 bases, with 13 bases sitting between them. CDR3 size: 15 residues. In nucleotides, the CDR3 is TGTGCCAGCAGCTTAATGGGCGACCCACGAGAGACCCAGTACTTC. This translates into CASSLMGDPRETQYF.

This chain uses TRBV29-1 with TRBJ1-1; possible D gene TRBD1, 6 bases. This CDR3 is built from 13 residues. Trimming shortened V by 6 bases and J by 4 bases, and 15 bases separated the two germline ends. Germline loops: CDR1 SQVTM, CDR2 ANQGSEA. CDR3 in DNA: TGCAGCGTGGGGGCGGGCCCTGGCACTGAAGCTTTCTTT. Translated: CSVGAGPGTEAFF.

This CDR3 reads CASSWGLQETQYF. CDR3 DNA: TGTGCCAGCAGCTGGGGCTTACAAGAGACCCAGTACTTC. V usage is TRBV7-2 and J usage is TRBJ2-5; possibly TRBD1 for D (5 bases). CDR1 SGHTA and CDR2 FQGNSA come from the germline V gene. The length of the CDR3 is 13 residues. Trimming left V 4 bases short and J 2 bases short, with 8 bases between.

The chain uses TRBV9 and TRBJ2-2; 8 bases line up with TRBD1. Germline lookup yields CDR1 SGDLS and CDR2 YYNGEE. The J segment lost 3 bases and the V segment lost 4 bases, leaving 5 bases of the junction unmatched. The CDR3 is 15 amino acids. In DNA form, the CDR3 reads TGTGCCAGCAGCACCGGACAGGGCTACACCGGGGAGCTGTTTTTT. It encodes CASSTGQGYTGELFF.

The chain joins TRBV6-1 to TRBJ2-7; D perhaps matches TRBD1 (6 bases). In germline, CDR1 is MNHNS, CDR2 SASEGT. The CDR3 has 15 residues. The germline V and J ends were trimmed by 0 bases and 0 bases, with 9 bases remaining between them. DNA of the CDR3: TGTGCCAGCAGTGAAGCAACAGGGAGCTCCTACGAGCAGTACTTC. Its protein is CASSEATGSSYEQYF.

This clone showed up just a few times. The chain employs TRBV28 and TRBJ1-4; the D is unclear. V was trimmed by 8 bases and J by 3 bases, leaving 19 bases between them. Looked up from germline, CDR1 is MDHEN and CDR2 is SYDVKM. This CDR3 has 16 residues. The CDR3 sequence: CASGEVSSAANEKLFF. CDR3 DNA sequence: TGTGCCAGCGGAGAGGTCTCCTCAGCAGCTAATGAAAAACTGTTTTTT.

This clone was seen just once. The chain recombines TRBV5-1 with TRBJ2-5; tentative D call: TRBD2 (6 bases). CDR3 size: 17 residues. V dropped 0 bases and J dropped 5 bases, with 20 bases sitting between them. CDR1 SGHRS and CDR2 YFSETQ come from the germline V gene. CDR3 sequence: CASSLAQGGRWGETQYF. CDR3 in DNA: TGCGCCAGCAGCTTGGCCCAGGGAGGACGCTGGGGCGAGACCCAGTACTTC. Combining the CDR3 with reference TRBV5-1 and TRBJ2-5 gives the whole variable domain KAGVTQTPRYLIKTRGQQVTLSCSPISGHRSVSWYQQTPGQGLQFLFEYFSETQRNKGNFPGRFSGRQFSNSRSEMNVSTLELGDSALYLCASSLAQGGRWGETQYFGPGTRLLVL.

The chain uses TRBV19 and TRBJ1-3; 12 bases fit TRBD1. The CDR3 length is 16 residues. The V segment lost 5 bases and the J segment 4 bases; nucleotides outside the gene matches: 6. Per the germline V gene, CDR1 is LNHDA and CDR2 is SQIVND (reference sequence). The DNA for the CDR3 is TGTGCCAGTAGTTCAACGGGACAGGGGGCCGGAAACACCATATATTTT. The encoded protein is CASSSTGQGAGNTIYF.

This clone has a count of ten or more. V usage is TRBV6-6 and J usage is TRBJ1-1; D not resolved. Germline V gives CDR1 MNHNY, CDR2 SVGAGI (reference sequence). The CDR3 spans 13 residues. The V gene lost 2 bases and the J gene lost 1 base, with 5 bases spanning the gap. Here the CDR3 reads CASSYEGNTEAFF. CDR3 nucleotide sequence: TGTGCCAGCAGTTACGAGGGGAACACTGAAGCTTTCTTT.

This clone came up a few times. The CDR3 nucleotides read TGTGCCAGCACATTCCACAGGGGAATGGGTCCCTACGAGCAGTACTTC. Protein: CASTFHRGMGPYEQYF. V and J are TRBV28 and TRBJ2-7, with TRBD1 matching 7 bases. Trimming removed 7 bases from V and 2 bases from J; junction bases left unmatched: 14. The CDR3 runs 16 residues. Germline V gene data show CDR1 as MDHEN and CDR2 as SYDVKM. The variable domain in full, completed from reference TRBV28 and TRBJ2-7, reads DVKVTQSSRYLVKRTGEKVFLECVQDMDHENMFWYRQDPGLGLRLIYFSYDVKMKEKGDIPEGYSVSREKKERFSLILESASTNQTSMYLCASTFHRGMGPYEQYFGPGTRLTVT.

This clone was observed a few times. The chain links TRBV6-5 to TRBJ2-1; tentatively, D is TRBD2 (6 bases). This CDR3 region has 15 residues. V dropped 2 bases and J dropped 8 bases, with 16 bases sitting between them. Germline V gene data show CDR1 as MNHEY and CDR2 as SVGAGI. CDR3 sequence: CASSYGRSPSHEQFF. The CDR3 DNA reads as TGTGCCAGCAGTTACGGGAGGAGTCCTTCCCATGAGCAGTTCTTC.

This sequence joins TRBV19 and TRBJ2-3; D might be TRBD1 (6 bases). The CDR3 contains 13 residues. V lost 5 bases to trimming and J lost 11 bases, with 17 bases between them. CDR1 is LNHDA, CDR2 SQIVND, per germline (reference sequence). Here the CDR3 reads CASSDNGQLRQYF. In nucleotides, the CDR3 is TGTGCCAGTAGTGATAACGGACAGTTGAGGCAGTATTTT.

This clone has only a few counts. This chain joins TRBV30 and TRBJ1-4; no firm D call. The V and J ends lost 2 bases and 8 bases respectively, with 12 bases between them. The germline gives CDR1 GTSNPN, CDR2 SVGIG (reference sequence). This CDR3 has 13 residues. CDR3 amino acids: CAWSSRSGEKLFF. CDR3 sequence (DNA): TGTGCCTGGAGTTCCCGGAGTGGGGAAAAACTGTTTTTT. Using reference TRBV30 and TRBJ1-4 for the parts outside the CDR3, the full variable domain is SQTIHQWPATLVQPVGSPLSLECTVEGTSNPNLYWYRQAAGRGLQLLFYSVGIGQISSEVPQNLSASRPQDRQFILSSKKLLLSDSGFYLCAWSSRSGEKLFFGSGTQLSVL.

The CDR3 is CASSYSVYSNQPQHF. CDR3 in DNA: TGTGCCAGCAGTTACTCTGTTTATAGCAATCAGCCCCAGCATTTT. The chain joins TRBV6-5 to TRBJ1-5; D is ambiguous. This CDR3 is built from 15 residues. The V gene's germline CDR1 is MNHEY and CDR2 SVGAGI. V dropped 0 bases and J dropped 0 bases, with 6 bases sitting between them.

V is TRBV30 and J is TRBJ2-1, with 16 nucleotides matching TRBD2. Per germline, CDR1 GTSNPN and CDR2 SVGIG (reference sequence). The ends lost 2 bases at V and 9 bases at J; junction bases unmatched: 4. The CDR3 contains 15 residues. Here the CDR3 reads CAWSPGTSGRAEQFF. The DNA of the CDR3 is TGTGCCTGGAGTCCCGGGACTAGCGGGAGGGCTGAGCAGTTCTTC. The full variable domain, its missing parts supplied by reference TRBV30 and TRBJ2-1, is SQTIHQWPATLVQPVGSPLSLECTVEGTSNPNLYWYRQAAGRGLQLLFYSVGIGQISSEVPQNLSASRPQDRQFILSSKKLLLSDSGFYLCAWSPGTSGRAEQFFGPGTRLTVL.

The chain recombines TRBV10-3 with TRBJ2-1; 10 nucleotides align to TRBD1. After removal of 6 bases from V and 2 bases from J, the junction contained 4 bases not matched to a gene. CDR3 size: 15 residues. Germline V gene data show CDR1 as ENHRY and CDR2 as SYGVKD. This CDR3 is CAIRAGTGAYNEQFF. The CDR3 DNA follows: TGTGCCATCAGGGCAGGGACAGGGGCCTACAATGAGCAGTTCTTC.

The genes are TRBV19 and TRBJ1-1; D is possibly TRBD1 (5 bases). The ends were cut back, 6 bases at V and 3 bases at J, with 23 bases in the middle. The CDR3 totals 17 residues. Germline V gives CDR1 LNHDA, CDR2 SQIVND (reference sequence). The DNA of the CDR3 is TGTGCCAGTAGCTCCCCGTCAGGGCGCCGGTTGGACACTGAAGCTTTCTTT. Translated, it gives CASSSPSGRRLDTEAFF.

The chain has TRBV15 and TRBJ1-2; D call uncertain. Per the germline V gene, CDR1 is LNHNV and CDR2 is YYDKDF (reference sequence). The V and J ends lost 1 base and 3 bases respectively, with 9 bases between them. This CDR3 is built from 14 residues. As DNA, the CDR3 is TGTGCCACCAGCAGAGTCAGGTCTGACTATGGCTACACCTTC. This translates into CATSRVRSDYGYTF.

The rearrangement uses TRBV6-5 and TRBJ1-4; D is undetermined. This CDR3 is built from 16 residues. Germline V CDR1 and CDR2: MNHEY, SVGAGI. With 0 bases removed from V and 3 bases from J, the gap between germline ends came to 11 bases. CDR3 DNA sequence: TGTGCCAGCAGTTACTCATTTGAGTTCGCTAATGAAAAACTGTTTTTT. It specifies CASSYSFEFANEKLFF.